This record covers a single T cell receptor beta chain. Produced via immunoSEQ multiplex PCR; TCRdb's table is partial and in-frame only. The sample contains 14,000 to 15,000 clones, over 80% of which appear only once. The V gene end was trimmed by 0 bases and the J gene end by 5 bases; junction bases not matched to a gene: 5. The germline CDR1 and CDR2 sequences are MGHRA and YSYEKL. The CDR3 consists of 15 residues. This entry comes from a study of blood T cell repertoires in COVID-19. Study-wide background: Sites in the United States, Italy and Spain provided acute and convalescent COVID-19 samples.

This TCR was recovered from a human donor with active COVID-19. The donor label of this sample is uncertain. V gene TRBV4-1 combines with J gene TRBJ1-1; 8 bases are shared with TRBD1. Source material: peripheral blood. CDR3 DNA sequence: TGCGCCAGCAGCCAAGAAACGGACAGGGAGACTGAAGCTTTCTTT. This codes for CASSQETDRETEAFF.